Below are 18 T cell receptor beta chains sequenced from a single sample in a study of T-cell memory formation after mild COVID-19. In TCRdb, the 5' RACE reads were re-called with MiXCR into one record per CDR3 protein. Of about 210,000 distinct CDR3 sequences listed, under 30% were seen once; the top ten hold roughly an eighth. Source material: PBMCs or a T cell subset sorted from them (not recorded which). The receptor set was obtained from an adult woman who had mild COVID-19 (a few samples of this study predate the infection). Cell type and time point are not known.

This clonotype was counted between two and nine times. The CDR3 DNA follows: TGTGCCAGCAGGGAGGGACCGCCCGGGCAGTACTTC. The encoded protein is CASREGPPGQYF. The V and J genes are TRBV6-6 and TRBJ2-7, with a tentative D call TRBD2 (6 bases). Germline-derived CDR1 and CDR2 are MNHNY and SVGAGI (reference sequence). V lost 6 bases to trimming and J lost 9 bases, with 15 bases between them. This CDR3 is built from 12 residues.

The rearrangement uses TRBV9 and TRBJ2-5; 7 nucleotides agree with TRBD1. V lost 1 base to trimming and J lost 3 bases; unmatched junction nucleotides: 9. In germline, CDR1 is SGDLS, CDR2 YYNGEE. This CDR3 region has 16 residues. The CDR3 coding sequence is TGTGCCAGCAGCGTATGGCAGGGAGACAGGGAAGAGACCCAGTACTTC. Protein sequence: CASSVWQGDREETQYF.

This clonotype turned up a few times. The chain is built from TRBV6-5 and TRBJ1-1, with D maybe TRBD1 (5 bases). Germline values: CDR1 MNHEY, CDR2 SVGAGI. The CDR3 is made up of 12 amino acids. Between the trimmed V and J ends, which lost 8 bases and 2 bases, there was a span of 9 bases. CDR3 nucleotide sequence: TGTGCCAGCCACAGGCCAAACACTGAAGCTTTCTTT. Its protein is CASHRPNTEAFF.

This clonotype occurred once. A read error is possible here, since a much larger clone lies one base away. As DNA, the CDR3 is TGTGCCAGCAGCTTGCCTAGCGGGGATGAGCAGTTCTTC. The encoded protein is CASSLPSGDEQFF. The rearrangement joins TRBV5-5 to TRBJ2-1, with 9 nucleotides matching TRBD2. The CDR3 is 13 amino acids. Germline V lookup: CDR1 SGHKS, CDR2 YYEKEE (reference sequence). The V and J ends lost 1 base and 8 bases, in that order; junction bases with no gene match: 1.

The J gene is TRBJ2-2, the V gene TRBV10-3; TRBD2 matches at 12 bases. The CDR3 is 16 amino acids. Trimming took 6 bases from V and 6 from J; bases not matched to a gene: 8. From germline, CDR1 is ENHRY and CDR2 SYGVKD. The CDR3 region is CAIRSSSGGDAGELFF. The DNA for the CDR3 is TGTGCCATCAGGTCGTCTAGCGGGGGGGACGCCGGGGAGCTGTTTTTT.

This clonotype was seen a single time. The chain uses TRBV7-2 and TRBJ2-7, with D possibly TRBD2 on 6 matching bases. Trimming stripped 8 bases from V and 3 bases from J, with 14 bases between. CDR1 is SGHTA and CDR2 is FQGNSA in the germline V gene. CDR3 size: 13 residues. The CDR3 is CASGQLANYEQYF. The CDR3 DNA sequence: TGTGCCAGCGGCCAGCTAGCGAACTACGAGCAGTACTTC. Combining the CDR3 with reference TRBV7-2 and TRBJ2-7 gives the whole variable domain GAGVSQSPSNKVTEKGKDVELRCDPISGHTALYWYRQSLGQGLEFLIYFQGNSAPDKSGLPSDRFSAERTGGSVSTLTIQRTQQEDSAVYLCASGQLANYEQYFGPGTRLTVT.

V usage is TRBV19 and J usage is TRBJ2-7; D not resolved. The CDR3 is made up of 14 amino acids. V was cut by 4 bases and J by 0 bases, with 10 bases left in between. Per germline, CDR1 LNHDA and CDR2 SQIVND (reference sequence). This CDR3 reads CASSRVQASYEQYF. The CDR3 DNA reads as TGTGCCAGTAGTAGGGTCCAGGCCTCCTACGAGCAGTACTTC.

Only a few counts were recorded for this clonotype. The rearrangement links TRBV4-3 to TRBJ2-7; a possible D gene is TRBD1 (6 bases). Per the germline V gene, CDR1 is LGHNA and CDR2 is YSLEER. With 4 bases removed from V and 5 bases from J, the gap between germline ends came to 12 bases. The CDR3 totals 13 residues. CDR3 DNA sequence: TGCGCCAGCAGCCTTCAACAGGGAGACGAGCAGTACTTC. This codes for CASSLQQGDEQYF.

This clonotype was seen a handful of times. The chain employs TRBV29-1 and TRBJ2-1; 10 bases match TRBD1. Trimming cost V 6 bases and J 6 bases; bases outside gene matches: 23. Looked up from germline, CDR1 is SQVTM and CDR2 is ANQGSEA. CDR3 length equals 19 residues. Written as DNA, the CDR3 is TGCAGCGTGCTGTTGAGGGACAGGGGATCGGGTGTTTTTGTCAATGAGCAGTTCTTC. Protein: CSVLLRDRGSGVFVNEQFF.

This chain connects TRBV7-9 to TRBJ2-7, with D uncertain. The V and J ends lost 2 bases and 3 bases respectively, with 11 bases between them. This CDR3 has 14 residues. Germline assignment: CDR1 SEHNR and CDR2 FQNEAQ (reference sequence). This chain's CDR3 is CASSLNPVRYEQYF. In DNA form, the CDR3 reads TGTGCCAGCAGCTTAAACCCGGTCCGCTACGAGCAGTACTTC.

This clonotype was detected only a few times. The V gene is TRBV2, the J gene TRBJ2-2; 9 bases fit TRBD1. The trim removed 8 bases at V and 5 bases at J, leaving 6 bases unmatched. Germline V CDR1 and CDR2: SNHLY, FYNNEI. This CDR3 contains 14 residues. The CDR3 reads CASFWTGETGELFF. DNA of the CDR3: TGTGCCAGCTTTTGGACAGGGGAGACCGGGGAGCTGTTTTTT.

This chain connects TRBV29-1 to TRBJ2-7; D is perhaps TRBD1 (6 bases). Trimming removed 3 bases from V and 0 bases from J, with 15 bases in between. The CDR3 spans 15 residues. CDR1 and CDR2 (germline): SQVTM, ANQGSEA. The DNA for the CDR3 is TGCAGCGTTGAGTCAGGGGCCGGAGCCTCCTACGAGCAGTACTTC. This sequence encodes CSVESGAGASYEQYF.

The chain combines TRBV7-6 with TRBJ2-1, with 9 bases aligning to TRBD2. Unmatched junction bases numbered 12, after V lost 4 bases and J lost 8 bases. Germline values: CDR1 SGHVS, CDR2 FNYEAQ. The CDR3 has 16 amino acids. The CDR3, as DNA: TGTGCCAGCAGCTCTGTTGCGGGGGGGCTTCCGGATGAGCAGTTCTTC. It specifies CASSSVAGGLPDEQFF. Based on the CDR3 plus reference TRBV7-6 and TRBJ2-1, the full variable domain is GAGVSQSPRYKVTKRGQDVALRCDPISGHVSLYWYRQALGQGPEFLTYFNYEAQQDKSGLPNDRFSAERPEGSISTLTIQRTEQRDSAMYRCASSSVAGGLPDEQFFGPGTRLTVL.

CDR3 sequence: CASSLGTASYQHYNEQFF. The CDR3 DNA reads as TGTGCCAGCAGCTTGGGGACAGCAAGTTATCAGCACTACAATGAGCAGTTCTTC. The V call is TRBV13, the J call TRBJ2-1; TRBD1 matches at 7 bases. This CDR3 comprises 18 residues. J was trimmed by 3 bases and V by 3 bases; bases with no gene match: 14. Per germline, CDR1 PRHDT and CDR2 FYEKMQ (reference sequence).

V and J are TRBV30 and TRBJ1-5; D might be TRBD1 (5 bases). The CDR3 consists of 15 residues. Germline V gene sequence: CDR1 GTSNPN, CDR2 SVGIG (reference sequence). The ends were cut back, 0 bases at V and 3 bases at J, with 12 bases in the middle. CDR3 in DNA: TGTGCCTGGAGTGTAGGGACGGCCGACAATCAGCCCCAGCATTTT. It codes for CAWSVGTADNQPQHF.

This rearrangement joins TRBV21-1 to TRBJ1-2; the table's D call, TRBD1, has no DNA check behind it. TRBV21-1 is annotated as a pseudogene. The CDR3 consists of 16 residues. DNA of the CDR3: TGTGCCAGCAGCAAAAGGGACAAGAGGATGAACTATGGCTACACCTTC. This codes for CASSKRDKRMNYGYTF.

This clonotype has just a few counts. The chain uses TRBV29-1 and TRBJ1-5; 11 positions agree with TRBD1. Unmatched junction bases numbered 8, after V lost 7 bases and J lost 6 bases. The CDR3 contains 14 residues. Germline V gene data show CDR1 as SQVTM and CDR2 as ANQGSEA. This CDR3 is CSEPGQGVGQPQHF. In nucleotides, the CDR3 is TGCAGCGAGCCGGGACAGGGGGTTGGTCAGCCCCAGCATTTT.

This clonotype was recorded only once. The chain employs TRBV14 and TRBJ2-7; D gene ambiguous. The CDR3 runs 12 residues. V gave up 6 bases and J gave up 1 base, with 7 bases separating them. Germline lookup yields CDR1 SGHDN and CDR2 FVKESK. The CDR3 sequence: CASSTASYEQYF. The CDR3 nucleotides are TGTGCCAGCAGTACCGCATCCTACGAGCAGTACTTC.